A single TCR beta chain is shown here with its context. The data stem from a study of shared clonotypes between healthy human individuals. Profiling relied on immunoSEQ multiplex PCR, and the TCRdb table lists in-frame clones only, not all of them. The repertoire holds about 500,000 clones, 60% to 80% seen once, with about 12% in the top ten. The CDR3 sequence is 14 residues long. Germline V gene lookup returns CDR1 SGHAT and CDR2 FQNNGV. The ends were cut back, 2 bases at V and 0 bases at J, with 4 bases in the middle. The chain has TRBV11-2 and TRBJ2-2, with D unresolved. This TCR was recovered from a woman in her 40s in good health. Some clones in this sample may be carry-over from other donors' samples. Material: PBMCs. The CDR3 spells CASSLYTNTGELFF. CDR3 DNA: TGTGCCAGCAGCTTATACACGAACACCGGGGAGCTGTTTTTT.